Presented here are 30 T cell receptor beta chains from one specimen sequenced in a study of Ad26.COV2.S vaccination and SARS-CoV-2 variants. Treatment: roughly 19 received Ad26.COV2.S at low or high dose, single or two shots; five or six received placebo; per-sample allocation not given. Repertoires come from day 63 after the first vaccine or placebo injection. The method was immunoSEQ multiplex PCR; TCRdb's version includes in-frame clones alone and lacks a portion of them. The table lists 360,000 or so clones, about 88% of them singletons, with 1.5% to 2% in the top ten. The sequencing used peripheral blood, collected in a trial of Ad26.COV2.S vaccine versus placebo. The source of these receptors is a person aged 18 to 59 who received the Ad26.COV2.S COVID-19 vaccine or a placebo.

The CDR3 DNA is TGTGCCAGCAGCCCCCGGACTAGCGGAAGGGATCAAGAGACCCAGTACTTC. It specifies CASSPRTSGRDQETQYF. The chain links TRBV7-3 to TRBJ2-5, with 10 nucleotides matching TRBD2. There are 17 residues in the CDR3. The V gene end was trimmed by 5 bases and the J gene end by 2 bases; junction bases not matched to a gene: 11. Germline V gene lookup returns CDR1 SGHTA and CDR2 FQGTGA.

This rearrangement joins TRBV28 to TRBJ1-2; D is unclear. This CDR3 is 12 amino acids long. Trimming cost V 2 bases and J 4 bases, with 5 bases left between them. CDR1 MDHEN and CDR2 SYDVKM come from the germline V gene. As DNA, the CDR3 is TGTGCCAGCAGTTTAGTGGGCTATGGCTACACCTTC. It translates to CASSLVGYGYTF.

The CDR3 DNA sequence: TGTGCCATCAGTGAGTTCGCTGGACTAGCGAACAATGAGCAGTTCTTC. This gives the protein CAISEFAGLANNEQFF. The rearrangement links TRBV10-3 to TRBJ2-1, with 9 bases matching TRBD2. V lost 1 base and J lost 5; bases outside the gene matches: 6. CDR3 length: 16 amino acids. Germline values: CDR1 ENHRY, CDR2 SYGVKD.

V usage is TRBV9 and J usage is TRBJ1-6, with 7 bases aligning to TRBD1. CDR1 and CDR2 from the germline V gene are SGDLS and YYNGEE. V was pared by 0 bases and J by 6 bases, with 6 bases of the junction left unmatched. CDR3 length: 16 residues. The chain's CDR3 is CASSVGPDRVNSPLHF. In DNA form, the CDR3 reads TGTGCCAGCAGCGTAGGTCCCGACAGGGTTAATTCACCCCTCCACTTT.

The chain employs TRBV5-6 and TRBJ2-5; D unresolved. Germline values: CDR1 SGHDT, CDR2 YYEEEE. The length of the CDR3 is 14 residues. V was shortened by 0 bases and J by 4 bases, with 10 bases between the two germline ends. The CDR3 nucleotides are TGTGCCAGCAGCTTGGGGGCGAAGTCAGAGACCCAGTACTTC. Translation gives CASSLGAKSETQYF. The variable domain in full, completed from reference TRBV5-6 and TRBJ2-5, reads DAGVTQSPTHLIKTRGQQVTLRCSPKSGHDTVSWYQQALGQGPQFIFQYYEEEERQRGNFPDRFSGHQFPNYSSELNVNALLLGDSALYLCASSLGAKSETQYFGPGTRLLVL.

The chain carries TRBV14 and TRBJ1-4; D might be TRBD1 (5 bases). The CDR3 loop spans 19 amino acids. Trimming removed 7 bases from V and 0 bases from J, with 24 bases in between. The V gene's germline CDR1 is SGHDN and CDR2 FVKESK. The CDR3 is CASTLDPGPLSATNEKLFF. CDR3 bases: TGTGCCAGCACCCTCGACCCGGGGCCATTAAGTGCAACTAATGAAAAACTGTTTTTT.

The chain couples TRBV4-1 to TRBJ2-7; the D is unclear. The length of the CDR3 is 13 residues. Trimming pared 1 base from V and 4 bases from J, leaving 8 bases between. The germline CDR1 and CDR2 sequences are MGHRA and YSYEKL. CDR3 nucleotides: TGCGCCAGCAGCCAAGGTCTTTCTTACGAGCAGTACTTC. Translating gives CASSQGLSYEQYF.

V and J are TRBV5-4 and TRBJ1-1, with TRBD1 identical over 7 bases. CDR3 size: 14 residues. CDR1 and CDR2 from the germline V gene are SGHNT and YYREEE (reference sequence). Trimming at V came to 3 bases and at J to 3 bases, leaving 5 bases not matched to a gene. In DNA form, the CDR3 reads TGTGCCAGCAGCTCGGGACAGAGGGACACTGAAGCTTTCTTT. Protein sequence: CASSSGQRDTEAFF.

This clone was counted only a few times. The V call is TRBV9, the J call TRBJ2-3; D not resolved. CDR3 length: 13 amino acids. Between the trimmed V and J ends, which lost 2 bases and 2 bases, there was a span of 6 bases. CDR1 is SGDLS, CDR2 YYNGEE, per germline. CDR3 DNA sequence: TGTGCCAGCAGCGTCTGGACCACAGATACGCAGTATTTT. The encoded protein is CASSVWTTDTQYF.

CDR3 DNA sequence: TGTGCCAGCAGCAGACAGGGTAATAATGAAAAACTGTTTTTT. Encoded protein: CASSRQGNNEKLFF. The chain links TRBV28 to TRBJ1-4; 7 bases match TRBD1. V gave up 6 bases and J gave up 4 bases; unmatched junction bases: 5. Germline V gene lookup returns CDR1 MDHEN and CDR2 SYDVKM. The CDR3 length is 14 residues.

The chain uses TRBV6-6 and TRBJ2-3; the D call may be TRBD1 or TRBD2 (5 bases each). CDR1 is MNHNY and CDR2 is SVGAGI in the germline V gene (reference sequence). The CDR3 loop spans 15 amino acids. Trimming took off 6 bases at V and 2 bases at J, with 15 bases between the two ends. Here the CDR3 reads CASSRRRDVTDTQYF. The CDR3 coding sequence is TGTGCCAGCAGCCGGCGCCGGGACGTCACAGATACGCAGTATTTT.

V is TRBV3-1 (or the pseudogene TRBV3-2) and J is TRBJ2-3; D gene uncertain. The CDR3 totals 11 residues. The V and J ends lost 1 base and 5 bases respectively, with 1 base between them. CDR1 is LGHDT, CDR2 YNNKEL, per germline (reference sequence). The CDR3 protein is CASSQVDTQYF. CDR3 nucleotides: TGTGCCAGCAGCCAAGTAGATACGCAGTATTTT.

The chain has TRBV29-1 and TRBJ1-1, with D hard to call. Trimming left V 2 bases short and J 1 base short, with 5 bases between. This CDR3 is 12 amino acids long. The germline V gene has CDR1 SQVTM and CDR2 ANQGSEA. The CDR3 DNA follows: TGCAGCGTTGAACGCGAGAACACTGAAGCTTTCTTT. Translating gives CSVERENTEAFF.

The rearrangement links TRBV28 to TRBJ2-2; the match to TRBD2 covers 8 bases. The CDR3 sequence is 17 residues long. Germline CDR1 is MDHEN and CDR2 is SYDVKM. V was clipped by 4 bases and J by 4 bases; unmatched bases: 11. CDR3 loop: CASSSKPGLGVTGELFF. The CDR3 DNA follows: TGTGCCAGCAGTTCTAAACCGGGACTAGGGGTCACCGGGGAGCTGTTTTTT. The complete variable domain, with remaining parts taken from reference TRBV28 and TRBJ2-2, reads DVKVTQSSRYLVKRTGEKVFLECVQDMDHENMFWYRQDPGLGLRLIYFSYDVKMKEKGDIPEGYSVSREKKERFSLILESASTNQTSMYLCASSSKPGLGVTGELFFGEGSRLTVL.

V gene TRBV4-1 combines with J gene TRBJ2-5; 9 bases agree with TRBD2. The CDR3 length is 16 residues. Germline V gene data show CDR1 as MGHRA and CDR2 as YSYEKL. Losses at the gene ends were 7 bases for V and 1 base for J; bases not matched to a gene: 10. In DNA form, the CDR3 reads TGCGCCAGCACCTCTGGGGGTAGCGGGAGCCAAGAGACCCAGTACTTC. This codes for CASTSGGSGSQETQYF.

The V gene is TRBV3-1 (or the pseudogene TRBV3-2), the J gene TRBJ1-1, with 8 nucleotides matching TRBD1. The germline gives CDR1 LGHDT, CDR2 YNNKEL (reference sequence). V lost 2 bases, J lost 8 bases, and 10 bases stayed unmatched. This CDR3 contains 15 residues. The DNA of the CDR3 is TGTGCCAGCAGCCAAAACCTGCAGGGGGCATCGGAAGCTTTCTTT. As protein: CASSQNLQGASEAFF.

J is TRBJ2-1 and V is TRBV7-9; weak D call: TRBD1 (5 bases). V was pared by 6 bases and J by 8 bases, with 17 bases between. CDR3 length: 14 amino acids. Germline V gene lookup returns CDR1 SEHNR and CDR2 FQNEAQ (reference sequence). The CDR3 DNA reads as TGTGCCAGCAGTGTGGACACCCCGGCCCATGAGCAGTTCTTC. Its protein is CASSVDTPAHEQFF.

There are a few counts of this clone. The chain has TRBV27 and TRBJ1-1, with TRBD1 identical over 8 bases. The CDR3 has 14 residues. J lost 7 bases, V lost 3 bases, and 7 bases had no gene match. Germline CDR1 reads MNHEY; CDR2 reads SMNVEV (reference sequence). CDR3 coding DNA: TGTGCCAGCAGTTTGGGCAGGGGGCCCCATGAAGCTTTCTTT. It is translated as CASSLGRGPHEAFF.

The chain has TRBV5-3 and TRBJ1-2, with TRBD1 matching over 9 bases. TRBV5-3 is recorded as an ORF, its role being uncertain. Trimming removed 4 bases from V and 2 bases from J; junction bases left unmatched: 9. The CDR3 runs 16 residues. This CDR3 reads CARSESQTGGNYGYTF. As DNA, the CDR3 is TGTGCCAGAAGCGAATCCCAGACAGGGGGGAACTATGGCTACACCTTC.

The gene calls are TRBV27 and TRBJ2-3, with D uncertain. Germline CDR1 is MNHEY and CDR2 is SMNVEV (reference sequence). V lost 2 bases and J 4 bases, leaving 7 bases between the germline ends. This CDR3 spans 13 amino acids. The CDR3 DNA sequence: TGTGCCAGCAGTTTAGGGTTCCCAGATACGCAGTATTTT. Encoded protein: CASSLGFPDTQYF.

A single count supports this clone. The genes are TRBV9 and TRBJ2-3; 8 bases match TRBD1. The CDR3 has 14 residues. Germline-derived CDR1 and CDR2 are SGDLS and YYNGEE. J lost 1 base, V lost 9 bases, and 7 bases had no gene match. The CDR3 spells CATTPGQGTDTQYF. CDR3 coding DNA: TGTGCCACCACGCCGGGACAGGGCACAGATACGCAGTATTTT.

The rearrangement links TRBV20-1 to TRBJ1-5, with unresolved D. This CDR3 is 14 amino acids long. V was pared by 3 bases and J by 0 bases, with 9 bases between. Germline V gene data show CDR1 as DFQATT and CDR2 as SNEGSKA (reference sequence). CDR3 in amino acids: CSASRTDSNQPQHF. DNA for the CDR3: TGCAGTGCTAGTCGGACGGATAGCAATCAGCCCCAGCATTTT.

This sequence joins TRBV30 and TRBJ1-1; a weak D match, TRBD1 (5 bases). The germline V gene has CDR1 GTSNPN and CDR2 SVGIG (reference sequence). V lost 2 bases and J 1 base, leaving 8 bases between the germline ends. This CDR3 has 13 residues. DNA for the CDR3: TGTGCCTGGAGTAGACAGCGGAACACTGAAGCTTTCTTT. This encodes CAWSRQRNTEAFF.

V and J are TRBV7-9 and TRBJ1-1, with 8 nucleotides matching TRBD1. The CDR3 has 16 amino acids. With V trimmed by 3 bases and J by 0 bases, 6 bases remained unmatched. Germline values: CDR1 SEHNR, CDR2 FQNEAQ (reference sequence). The CDR3 sequence: CASSFGQGMMNTEAFF. Here the CDR3 DNA reads TGTGCCAGCAGCTTTGGACAGGGAATGATGAACACTGAAGCTTTCTTT.

The chain recombines TRBV3-1 (or the pseudogene TRBV3-2) with TRBJ2-1; 11 bases line up with TRBD2. The CDR3 length is 15 residues. Germline V CDR1 and CDR2: LGHDT, YNNKEL (reference sequence). J lost 8 bases, V lost 4 bases, and 7 bases had no gene match. The CDR3 DNA reads TGTGCCAGCAGCCCACTAGGTAGCGGGAGGGATGAGCAGTTCTTC. This gives the protein CASSPLGSGRDEQFF.

The rearrangement links TRBV7-2 to TRBJ2-7, with D hard to call. Deletions cut 5 bases from V and 4 bases from J, with 9 bases between. The CDR3 sequence is 12 residues long. CDR1 and CDR2 (germline): SGHTA, FQGNSA. The CDR3 DNA follows: TGTGCCAGCAGCCTGCTGGGTTACGAGCAGTACTTC. This gives the protein CASSLLGYEQYF.

This chain links TRBV4-1 with TRBJ2-1; perhaps TRBD2 as D (6 bases). This CDR3 comprises 16 residues. Trimming cost V 1 base and J 5 bases, with 15 bases left between them. CDR1 and CDR2 from the germline V gene are MGHRA and YSYEKL. For the CDR3, the DNA is TGCGCCAGCAGCCAAGGAAGACTAGTGCCAAACAATGAGCAGTTCTTC. This encodes CASSQGRLVPNNEQFF.

The rearrangement joins TRBV28 to TRBJ2-1; D is tentatively TRBD1 or TRBD2 (5 bases each). Germline V gene lookup returns CDR1 MDHEN and CDR2 SYDVKM. V was trimmed by 5 bases and J by 4 bases, leaving 21 bases between them. The CDR3 is 17 residues long. The chain's CDR3 is CASSPGMGRPPYNEQFF. DNA for the CDR3: TGTGCCAGCAGTCCCGGGATGGGGCGACCTCCTTACAATGAGCAGTTCTTC.

The J gene is TRBJ2-7, the V gene TRBV6-2 or TRBV6-3; 8 bases line up with TRBD1. J was trimmed by 7 bases and V by 6 bases; bases with no gene match: 11. The germline V gene has CDR1 MNHEY and CDR2 SVGEGT. The length of the CDR3 is 14 residues. This CDR3 reads CASSSSGTGGEQYF. CDR3 nucleotide sequence: TGTGCCAGCAGCTCCTCGGGGACAGGTGGGGAGCAGTACTTC.

This clone was detected once. This chain links TRBV24-1 with TRBJ2-5; D possibly matches TRBD1 or TRBD2 (6 bases each). This CDR3 region has 15 residues. Per germline, CDR1 KGHDR and CDR2 SFDVKD. Trimming left V 3 bases short and J 2 bases short, with 12 bases between. CDR3 amino acids: CATSDTGAGQETQYF. The CDR3, as DNA: TGTGCCACCAGTGATACGGGGGCAGGTCAAGAGACCCAGTACTTC.